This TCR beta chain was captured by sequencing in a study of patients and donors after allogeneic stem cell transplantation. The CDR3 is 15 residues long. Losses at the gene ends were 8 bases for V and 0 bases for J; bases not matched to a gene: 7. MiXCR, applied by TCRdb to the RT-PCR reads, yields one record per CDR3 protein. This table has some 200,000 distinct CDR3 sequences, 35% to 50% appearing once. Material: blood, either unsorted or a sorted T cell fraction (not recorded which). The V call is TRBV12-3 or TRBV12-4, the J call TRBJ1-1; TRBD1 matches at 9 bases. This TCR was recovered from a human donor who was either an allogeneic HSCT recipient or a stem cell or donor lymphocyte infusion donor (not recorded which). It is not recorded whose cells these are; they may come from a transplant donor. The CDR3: CASADRTGVNTEAFF. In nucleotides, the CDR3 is TGTGCCAGCGCAGACAGGACAGGGGTGAACACTGAAGCTTTCTTT.